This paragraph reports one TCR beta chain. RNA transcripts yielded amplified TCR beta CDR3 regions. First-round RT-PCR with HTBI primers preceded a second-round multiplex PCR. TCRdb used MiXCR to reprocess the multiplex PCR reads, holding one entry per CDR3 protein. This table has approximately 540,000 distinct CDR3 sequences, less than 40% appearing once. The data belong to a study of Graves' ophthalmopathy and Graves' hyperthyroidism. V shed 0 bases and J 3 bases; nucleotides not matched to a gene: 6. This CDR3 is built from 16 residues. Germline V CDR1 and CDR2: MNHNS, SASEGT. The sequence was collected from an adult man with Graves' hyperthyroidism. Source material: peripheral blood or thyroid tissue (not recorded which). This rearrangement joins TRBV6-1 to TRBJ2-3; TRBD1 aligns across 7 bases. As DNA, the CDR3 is TGTGCCAGCAGTGAAGCGCGTAGGGGGCAAACAGATACGCAGTATTTT. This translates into CASSEARRGQTDTQYF.